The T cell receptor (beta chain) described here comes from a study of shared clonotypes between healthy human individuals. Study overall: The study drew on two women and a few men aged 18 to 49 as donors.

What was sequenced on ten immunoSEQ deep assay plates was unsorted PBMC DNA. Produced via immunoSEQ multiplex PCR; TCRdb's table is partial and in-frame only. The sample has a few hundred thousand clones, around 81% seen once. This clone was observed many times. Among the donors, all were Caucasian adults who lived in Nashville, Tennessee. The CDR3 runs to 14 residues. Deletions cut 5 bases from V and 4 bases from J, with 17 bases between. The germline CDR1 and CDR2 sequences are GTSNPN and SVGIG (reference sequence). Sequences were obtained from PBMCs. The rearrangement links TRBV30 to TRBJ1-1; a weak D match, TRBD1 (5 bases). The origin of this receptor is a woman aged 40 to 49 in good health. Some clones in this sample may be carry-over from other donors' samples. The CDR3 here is CAWYPGTDATEAFF. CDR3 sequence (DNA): TGTGCCTGGTACCCCGGGACGGACGCCACTGAAGCTTTCTTT.